These 5 T cell receptor beta chains came from one sample sequenced in a study of blood T cell repertoires in COVID-19. The repertoire was sequenced with immunoSEQ multiplex PCR; TCRdb's copy has only in-frame clones and lacks some. The sample yields 250,000 to 350,000 clones, 65% to 85% seen once. Sequencing input: peripheral blood. The receptors shown here come from a human donor with COVID-19, enrolled during active disease. The donor label of this sample is uncertain.

This chain connects TRBV6-5 to TRBJ2-1, with TRBD2 matching 9 bases. The germline gives CDR1 MNHEY, CDR2 SVGAGI. The CDR3 runs to 12 residues. V lost 6 bases and J lost 15; bases outside the gene matches: 9. The CDR3 sequence is CASSPRGGRGFF. CDR3 bases: TGTGCCAGCAGCCCGCGGGGGGGCCGCGGGTTCTTC.

This clone was detected a few times. This chain uses TRBV4-1 with TRBJ1-3; D not certain. The CDR3 length is 17 residues. Germline CDR1 and CDR2: MGHRA and YSYEKL. The V and J ends lost 0 bases and 0 bases respectively, with 12 bases between them. The CDR3 sequence is CASSQEATSHSGNTIYF. The CDR3 coding sequence is TGCGCCAGCAGCCAAGAAGCAACTTCTCACTCTGGAAACACCATATATTTT.

This clone was seen once. This chain joins TRBV19 and TRBJ2-5, with 8 bases aligning to TRBD2. CDR1 is LNHDA and CDR2 is SQIVND in the germline V gene (reference sequence). CDR3 length equals 16 residues. Trimming at V came to 4 bases and at J to 4 bases, leaving 11 bases not matched to a gene. The CDR3 DNA reads TGTGCCAGTAGTACTAGGGGAGCGGGAGCCTCAGAGACCCAGTACTTC. The encoded protein is CASSTRGAGASETQYF. The variable domain in full, completed from reference TRBV19 and TRBJ2-5, reads DGGITQSPKYLFRKEGQNVTLSCEQNLNHDAMYWYRQDPGQGLRLIYYSQIVNDFQKGDIAEGYSVSREKKESFPLTVTSAQKNPTAFYLCASSTRGAGASETQYFGPGTRLLVL.

The rearrangement uses TRBV3-1 (or the pseudogene TRBV3-2) and TRBJ2-1, with D perhaps matching TRBD1 (5 bases). V lost 0 bases and J 0 bases, leaving 6 bases between the germline ends. The CDR3 has 15 amino acids. The V gene's germline CDR1 is LGHDT and CDR2 YNNKEL (reference sequence). The chain's CDR3 is CASSQEDTSYNEQFF. For the CDR3, the DNA is TGTGCCAGCAGCCAAGAGGACACCTCCTACAATGAGCAGTTCTTC.

Notes on this clone: The junction differs from germline at one of its ends, possibly a read error. The CDR3 here is CASSPIRRVEGF. CDR3 DNA sequence: TGTGCCAGCAGCCCCATTAGGAGGGTCGAGGGCTTC. The J gene is TRBJ2-7, the V gene TRBV7-2; D may be TRBD2 (6 bases). The CDR3 has 12 residues. Germline V gene sequence: CDR1 SGHTA, CDR2 FQGNSA.